This TCR beta chain originates from a study of molecular identifiers for immune sequencing clone quantification. Study-wide points: Identical TCR molecules can share a barcode, and this sharing could underestimate highly expanded clone sizes.

It was with previously described methods and listed TCR primers that bulk TCR libraries were made. MiXCR, run by TCRdb on the PCR reads, gives a single entry per CDR3 protein. The sample holds under 600,000 distinct CDR3 sequences, 20% to 25% seen once. Concerning this clonotype itself: What it binds is not known. This may be a read error: a much more frequent sequence differs by one nucleotide.

This sequence was found in a human donor in good health. Some libraries in this study had Jurkat cell RNA spiked in. The sequenced sample consisted of naive CD8+ T cells from blood, with Jurkat cell RNA spiked in. Subset in this sample: FACS-sorted CD8+CD4-CCR7+CD45RA+ naive T cells.

CDR3 bases: TGCAGTGCTAGACCCAGGAGCAACACCGGGGAGCTGTTTTTT. Protein sequence: CSARPRSNTGELFF. The rearrangement uses TRBV20-1 and TRBJ2-2; no firm D call. Germline V CDR1 and CDR2: DFQATT, SNEGSKA (reference sequence). With 2 bases removed from V and 2 bases from J, the gap between germline ends came to 9 bases. The CDR3 runs 14 residues.